Listed below are T cell receptor beta chains from one sample, sequenced in a study of cytomegalovirus exposure and HLA in healthy donors. TCRdb's copy holds only in-frame clones and misses some; the assay was immunoSEQ multiplex PCR. Of about 130,000 clones listed, 70% to 85% are singletons. The material sequenced was PBMCs. The receptors derive from a boy aged 2 to 10 in good health and CMV-seronegative. CDR3s include the opening cysteine and the closing phenylalanine or tryptophan. D genes are given only for firm matches. Some rows mark clone size as missing; the rest say once, few, many or name a class of expanded clone.

v_call	d_call	j_call	clone_size	cdr3_nt	cdr3_aa
TRBV6-6	TRBD2	TRBJ2-1	NA	TGTGCCAGCAGTTACGGGACTAGCGGGAATGAGCAGTTCTTC	CASSYGTSGNEQFF
TRBV2	TRBD2	TRBJ2-5	NA	TGTGCCAGCAGCGGGACTAGCGGGAGGGCCGTGACCCAGTACTTC	CASSGTSGRAVTQYF
TRBV7-6	TRBD1	TRBJ2-3	NA	TGTGCCAGCAGCGTAGCCGGGACAGCCAGCACAGATACGCAGTATTTT	CASSVAGTASTDTQYF
TRBV2	TRBD2	TRBJ2-1	NA	TGTGCCAGCAGTGAAGTTGAGGGGGACGGGCTAGCGGGGGTTGCTGAGCAGTTCTTC	CASSEVEGDGLAGVAEQFF
TRBV7-9	NA	TRBJ2-1	NA	TGTTCCAGCAGCCGGACAGGGATGCGGGAGGGGCGCCACAATGAGCAGTTCTTC	CSSSRTGMREGRHNEQFF
TRBV30	NA	TRBJ1-1	NA	TGTGCCTGGAGTGTACAGAAGAACACTGAAGCTTTCTTT	CAWSVQKNTEAFF
TRBV18	NA	TRBJ2-3	NA	TGTGCCAGCTCACCCTGGACGGGGAAAGAGAAAGATACGCAGTATTTT	CASSPWTGKEKDTQYF
TRBV7-2	TRBD1	TRBJ2-7	NA	TGTGCCAGCAGCCCCGGAGGACAGGGATCAGCCTACGAGCAGTACTTC	CASSPGGQGSAYEQYF
TRBV28	NA	TRBJ1-2	once	TGTGCCAGCACTGAGTCCGGGACAAGCTATGGCTACACCTTC	CASTESGTSYGYTF
TRBV27	NA	TRBJ1-2	few	TGTGCCAGCAGTTTATCAGGAGGGTGGGGTAACTATGGCTACACCTTC	CASSLSGGWGNYGYTF
TRBV6-4	TRBD2	TRBJ2-1	NA	TGTGCCAGCAGTGACTCGGCTAGCGGGGGGGACTACAATGAGCAGTTCTTC	CASSDSASGGDYNEQFF
TRBV9	TRBD1	TRBJ2-2	NA	TGTGCCAGCAGCTCCCAGACAGGGATCACCGGGGAGCTGTTTTTT	CASSSQTGITGELFF
TRBV6-6	TRBD2	TRBJ2-2	few	TGTGCCAGCTGGGGGCTAGCGGGGGGGCCGGGGGAGCTGTTTTTT	CASWGLAGGPGELFF
TRBV5-1	TRBD1	TRBJ2-3	NA	TGCGCCAGTTCGACAGGGTACATCACAGATACGCAGTATTTT	CASSTGYITDTQYF
TRBV4-1	NA	TRBJ2-1	NA	TGCGCCAGCAGCCAAGTGGGCCCCAATGAGCAGTTCTTC	CASSQVGPNEQFF
TRBV27	TRBD1	TRBJ2-7	NA	TGTGCCAGCAGTTTATCAAGGGGGCTTGACGAGCAGTACTTC	CASSLSRGLDEQYF
TRBV5-1	TRBD1	TRBJ1-2	NA	TGCGCCAGCAGCTTGGAGGCAGGGGGCTATGGCTACACCTTC	CASSLEAGGYGYTF
TRBV7-8	NA	TRBJ1-3	NA	TGTGCCAGCAGCTTAGGAGGGTGGAACACCATATATTTT	CASSLGGWNTIYF
TRBV7-9	NA	TRBJ1-5	NA	TGTGCCAGCAGCTCAGATGGAGGGAGCAATCAGCCCCAGCATTTT	CASSSDGGSNQPQHF
TRBV6-4	NA	TRBJ2-1	NA	TGTGCCAGCAGTGACTCGGTTGGCGCAGGGAATGAGCAGTTCTTC	CASSDSVGAGNEQFF
TRBV30	TRBD1	TRBJ1-1	NA	TGTGCCTGGGCGACAGGGGGCGTTACTGAAGCTTTCTTT	CAWATGGVTEAFF
TRBV30	NA	TRBJ1-6	NA	TGTGCCTGGAGGGCGGGGGGGAATAATTCACCCCTCCACTTT	CAWRAGGNNSPLHF
TRBV2	NA	TRBJ1-1	NA	TGTGCCAGCAGGAGGCCCCTGGGTGTCGAAGCTTTCTTT	CASRRPLGVEAFF
TRBV19	TRBD1	TRBJ2-1	NA	TGTGCCAGTAGTATGAGGGGACAGGGCAATGAGCAGTTCTTC	CASSMRGQGNEQFF
TRBV30	TRBD1	TRBJ2-7	NA	TGTGCCTGGAGTTTCCCACGGACAGGGGGTTCGAATTACGAGCAGTACTTC	CAWSFPRTGGSNYEQYF
TRBV4-3	NA	TRBJ2-5	NA	TGCGCCAGCAGCCAAGAGACCCCCGGGGCCCAGTACTTC	CASSQETPGAQYF
TRBV7-2	NA	TRBJ2-6	NA	TGTGCCAGCAGCGACGTAGCTTCTGGGGCCAACGTCCTGACTTTC	CASSDVASGANVLTF
TRBV18	TRBD2	TRBJ2-7	NA	TGTGCCAGCTCACCAGCTAGCGGGGCCTTCTACGAGCAGTACTTC	CASSPASGAFYEQYF